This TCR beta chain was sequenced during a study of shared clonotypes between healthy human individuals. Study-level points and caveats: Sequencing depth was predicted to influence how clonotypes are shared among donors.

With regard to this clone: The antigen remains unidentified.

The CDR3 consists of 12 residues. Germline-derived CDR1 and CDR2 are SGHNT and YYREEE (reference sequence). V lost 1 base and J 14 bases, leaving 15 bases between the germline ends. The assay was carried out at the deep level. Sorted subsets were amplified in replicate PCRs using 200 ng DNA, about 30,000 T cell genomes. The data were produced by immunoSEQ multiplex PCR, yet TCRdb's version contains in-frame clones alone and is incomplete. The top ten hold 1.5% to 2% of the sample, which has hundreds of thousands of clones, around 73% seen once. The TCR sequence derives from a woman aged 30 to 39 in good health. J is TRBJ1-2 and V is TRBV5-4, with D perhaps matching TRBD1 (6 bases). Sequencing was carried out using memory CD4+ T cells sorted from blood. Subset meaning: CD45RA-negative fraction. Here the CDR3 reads CASSLNDRQETF. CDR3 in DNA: TGTGCCAGCAGCTTGAATGACAGGCAAGAAACCTTC. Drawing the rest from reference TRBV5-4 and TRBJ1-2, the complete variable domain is ETGVTQSPTHLIKTRGQQVTLRCSSQSGHNTVSWYQQALGQGPQFIFQYYREEENGRGNFPPRFSGLQFPNYSSELNVNALELDDSALYLCASSLNDRQETFGSGTRLTVV.